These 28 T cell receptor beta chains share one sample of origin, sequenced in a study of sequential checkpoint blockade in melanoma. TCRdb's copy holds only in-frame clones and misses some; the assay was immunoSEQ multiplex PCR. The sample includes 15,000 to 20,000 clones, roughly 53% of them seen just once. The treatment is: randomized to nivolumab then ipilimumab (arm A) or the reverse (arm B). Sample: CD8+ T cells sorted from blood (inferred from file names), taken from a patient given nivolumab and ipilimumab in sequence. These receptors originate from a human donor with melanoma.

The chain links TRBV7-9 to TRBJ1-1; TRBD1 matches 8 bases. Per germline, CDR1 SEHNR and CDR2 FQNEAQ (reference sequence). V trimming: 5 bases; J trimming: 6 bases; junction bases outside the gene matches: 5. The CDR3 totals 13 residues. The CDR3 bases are TGTGCCAGCAGCCCGCTGACAGGGGCTGAAGCTTTCTTT. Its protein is CASSPLTGAEAFF.

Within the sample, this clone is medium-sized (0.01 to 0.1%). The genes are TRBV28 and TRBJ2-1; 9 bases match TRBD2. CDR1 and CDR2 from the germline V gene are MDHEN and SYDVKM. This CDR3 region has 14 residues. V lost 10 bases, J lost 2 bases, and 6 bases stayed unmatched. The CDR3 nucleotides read TGTGCCACCCAACCTAGCGGGGCCTACAATGAGCAGTTCTTC. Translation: CATQPSGAYNEQFF.

The CDR3 loop is CASSIGLNTGELFF. CDR3 nucleotides: TGTGCCAGTAGTATAGGGCTGAACACCGGGGAGCTGTTTTTT. The rearrangement joins TRBV19 to TRBJ2-2; D is uncertain. The CDR3 has 14 residues. Germline V gene sequence: CDR1 LNHDA, CDR2 SQIVND (reference sequence). V was trimmed by 1 base and J by 1 base, leaving 4 bases between them.

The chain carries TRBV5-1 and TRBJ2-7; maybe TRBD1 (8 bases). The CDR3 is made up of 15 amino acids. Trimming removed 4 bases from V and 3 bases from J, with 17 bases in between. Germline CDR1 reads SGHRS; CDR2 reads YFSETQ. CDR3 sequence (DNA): TGCGCCAGCAGCCCCCTGACAGGGGAGGGCTACGAGCAGTACTTC. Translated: CASSPLTGEGYEQYF.

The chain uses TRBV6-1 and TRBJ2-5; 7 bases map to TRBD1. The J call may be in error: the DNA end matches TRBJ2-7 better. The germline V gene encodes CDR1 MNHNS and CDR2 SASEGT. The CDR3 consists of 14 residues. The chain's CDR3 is CASSGDSKTYEQYF. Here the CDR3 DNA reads TGTGCCAGCAGTGGGGACAGTAAGACCTACGAGCAGTACTTC.

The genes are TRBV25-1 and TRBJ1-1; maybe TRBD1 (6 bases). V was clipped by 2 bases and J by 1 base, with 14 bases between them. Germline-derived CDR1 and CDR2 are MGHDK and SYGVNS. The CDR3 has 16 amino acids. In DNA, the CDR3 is TGTGCCAGCAGTGAAGGGGGAAACAGGGCGAACACTGAAGCTTTCTTT. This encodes CASSEGGNRANTEAFF.

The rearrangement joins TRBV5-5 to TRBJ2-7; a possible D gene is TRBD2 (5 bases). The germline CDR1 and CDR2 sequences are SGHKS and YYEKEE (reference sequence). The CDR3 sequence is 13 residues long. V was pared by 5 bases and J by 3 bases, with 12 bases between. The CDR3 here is CASSAGGDYEQYF. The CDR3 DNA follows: TGTGCCAGCAGTGCCGGAGGTGACTACGAGCAGTACTTC.

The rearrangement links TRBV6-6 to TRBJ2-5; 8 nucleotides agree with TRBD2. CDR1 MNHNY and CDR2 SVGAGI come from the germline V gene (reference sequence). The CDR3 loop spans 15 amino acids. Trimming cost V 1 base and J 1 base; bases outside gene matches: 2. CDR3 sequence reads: CASSYFGLAQETQYF. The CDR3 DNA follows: TGTGCCAGCAGTTACTTTGGACTAGCCCAAGAGACCCAGTACTTC.

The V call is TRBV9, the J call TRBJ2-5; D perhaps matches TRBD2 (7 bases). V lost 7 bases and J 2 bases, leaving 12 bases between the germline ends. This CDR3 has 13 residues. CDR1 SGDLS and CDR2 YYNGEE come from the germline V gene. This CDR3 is CASAGASQETQYF. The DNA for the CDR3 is TGTGCCAGCGCGGGGGCGTCTCAAGAGACCCAGTACTTC.

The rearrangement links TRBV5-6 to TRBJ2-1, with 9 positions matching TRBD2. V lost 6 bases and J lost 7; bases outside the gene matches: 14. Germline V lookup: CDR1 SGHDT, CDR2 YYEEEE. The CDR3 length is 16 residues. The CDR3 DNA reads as TGTGCCAGCACTCCCTGGGGCACTAGCGGGCGTAATGAGCAGTTCTTC. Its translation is CASTPWGTSGRNEQFF. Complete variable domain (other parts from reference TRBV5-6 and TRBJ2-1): DAGVTQSPTHLIKTRGQQVTLRCSPKSGHDTVSWYQQALGQGPQFIFQYYEEEERQRGNFPDRFSGHQFPNYSSELNVNALLLGDSALYLCASTPWGTSGRNEQFFGPGTRLTVL.

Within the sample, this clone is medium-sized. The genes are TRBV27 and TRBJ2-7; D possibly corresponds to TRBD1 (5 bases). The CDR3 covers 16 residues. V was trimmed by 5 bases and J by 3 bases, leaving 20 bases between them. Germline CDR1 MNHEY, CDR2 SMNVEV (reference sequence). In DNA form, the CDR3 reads TGTGCCAGCAGTCCCTCTCTAGGACACCAAAGCTACGAGCAGTACTTC. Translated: CASSPSLGHQSYEQYF.

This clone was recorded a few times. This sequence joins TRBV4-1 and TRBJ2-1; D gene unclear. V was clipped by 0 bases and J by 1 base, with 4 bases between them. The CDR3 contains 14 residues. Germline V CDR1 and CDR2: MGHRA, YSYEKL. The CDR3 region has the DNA TGCGCCAGCAGCCAAGATGCGTCCTACAATGAGCAGTTCTTC. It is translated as CASSQDASYNEQFF.

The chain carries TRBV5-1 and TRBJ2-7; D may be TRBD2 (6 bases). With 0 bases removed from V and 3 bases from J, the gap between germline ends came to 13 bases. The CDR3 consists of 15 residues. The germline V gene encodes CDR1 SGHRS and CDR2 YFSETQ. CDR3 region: CASSLEGSGYYEQYF. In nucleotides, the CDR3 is TGCGCCAGCAGCTTGGAGGGTAGCGGCTACTACGAGCAGTACTTC. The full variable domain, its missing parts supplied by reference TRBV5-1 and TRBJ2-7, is KAGVTQTPRYLIKTRGQQVTLSCSPISGHRSVSWYQQTPGQGLQFLFEYFSETQRNKGNFPGRFSGRQFSNSRSEMNVSTLELGDSALYLCASSLEGSGYYEQYFGPGTRLTVT.

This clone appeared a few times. The CDR3 protein is CASSFGGTYEQYF. The CDR3 DNA reads TGTGCCAGCAGCTTTGGGGGGACTTACGAGCAGTACTTC. V gene TRBV5-6 combines with J gene TRBJ2-7; D perhaps matches TRBD2 (6 bases). The CDR3 spans 13 residues. Trimming shortened V by 2 bases and J by 4 bases, and 10 bases separated the two germline ends. In germline, CDR1 is SGHDT, CDR2 YYEEEE.

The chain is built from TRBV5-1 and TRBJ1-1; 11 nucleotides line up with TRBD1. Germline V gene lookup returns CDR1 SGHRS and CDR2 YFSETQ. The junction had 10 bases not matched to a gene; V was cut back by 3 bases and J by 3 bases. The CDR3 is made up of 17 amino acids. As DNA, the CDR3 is TGCGCCAGCAGCTCCTTTGGACAGGGGGCGCGGGACACTGAAGCTTTCTTT. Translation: CASSSFGQGARDTEAFF.

CDR3 amino acids: CASSGSPDREDQFF. The DNA for the CDR3 is TGTGCCAGCAGCGGATCACCTGACAGGGAAGACCAGTTCTTC. The rearrangement uses TRBV13 and TRBJ2-1; 7 positions match TRBD1. This CDR3 comprises 14 residues. Losses at the gene ends were 5 bases for V and 13 bases for J; bases not matched to a gene: 14. Germline CDR1 PRHDT, CDR2 FYEKMQ (reference sequence). Complete variable domain (other parts from reference TRBV13 and TRBJ2-1): AAGVIQSPRHLIKEKRETATLKCYPIPRHDTVYWYQQGPGQDPQFLISFYEKMQSDKGSIPDRFSAQQFSDYHSELNMSSLELGDSALYFCASSGSPDREDQFFGPGTRLTVL.

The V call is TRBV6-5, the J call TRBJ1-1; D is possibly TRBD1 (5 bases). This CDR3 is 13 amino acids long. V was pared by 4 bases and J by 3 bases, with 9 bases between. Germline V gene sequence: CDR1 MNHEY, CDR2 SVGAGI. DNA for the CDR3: TGTGCCAGCAGTTTAGTCAGGGACACTGAAGCTTTCTTT. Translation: CASSLVRDTEAFF.

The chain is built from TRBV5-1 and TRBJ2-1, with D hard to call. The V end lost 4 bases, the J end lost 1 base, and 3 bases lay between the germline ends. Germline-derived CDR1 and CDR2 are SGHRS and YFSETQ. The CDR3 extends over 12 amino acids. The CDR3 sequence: CASSLSYNEQFF. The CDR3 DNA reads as TGCGCCAGCAGCCTTTCCTACAATGAGCAGTTCTTC.

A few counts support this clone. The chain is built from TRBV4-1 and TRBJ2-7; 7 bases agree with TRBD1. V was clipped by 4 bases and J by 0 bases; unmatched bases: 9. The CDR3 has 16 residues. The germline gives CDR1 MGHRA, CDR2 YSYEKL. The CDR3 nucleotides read TGCGCCAGCAGCCCCCGGGACAGTACAATCTCCTACGAGCAGTACTTC. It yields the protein CASSPRDSTISYEQYF.

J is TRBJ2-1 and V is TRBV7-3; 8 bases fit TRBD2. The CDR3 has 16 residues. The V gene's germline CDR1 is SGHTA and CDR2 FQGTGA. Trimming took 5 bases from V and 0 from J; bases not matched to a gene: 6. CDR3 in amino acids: CASSPSGGGSYNEQFF. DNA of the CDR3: TGTGCCAGCAGCCCGAGCGGGGGTGGCTCCTACAATGAGCAGTTCTTC.

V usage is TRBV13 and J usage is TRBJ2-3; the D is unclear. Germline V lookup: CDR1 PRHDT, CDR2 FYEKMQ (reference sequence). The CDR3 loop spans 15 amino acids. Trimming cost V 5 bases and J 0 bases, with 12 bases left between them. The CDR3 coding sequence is TGTGCCAGCAGCCCCAACCTAGATAGCACAGATACGCAGTATTTT. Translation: CASSPNLDSTDTQYF.

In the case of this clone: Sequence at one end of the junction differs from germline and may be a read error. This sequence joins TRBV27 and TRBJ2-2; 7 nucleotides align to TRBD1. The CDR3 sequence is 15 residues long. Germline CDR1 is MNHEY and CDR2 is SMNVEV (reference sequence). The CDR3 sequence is CAAAAAKQGFGELFF. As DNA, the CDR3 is TGCGCCGCAGCCGCGGCGAAACAGGGGTTCGGGGAGCTGTTTTTT.

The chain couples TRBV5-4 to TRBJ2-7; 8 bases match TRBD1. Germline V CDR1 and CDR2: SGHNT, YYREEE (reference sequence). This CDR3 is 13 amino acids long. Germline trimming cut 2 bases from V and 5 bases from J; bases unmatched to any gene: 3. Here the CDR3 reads CASSFQGANEQYF. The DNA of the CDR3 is TGTGCCAGCAGCTTCCAGGGGGCGAACGAGCAGTACTTC.

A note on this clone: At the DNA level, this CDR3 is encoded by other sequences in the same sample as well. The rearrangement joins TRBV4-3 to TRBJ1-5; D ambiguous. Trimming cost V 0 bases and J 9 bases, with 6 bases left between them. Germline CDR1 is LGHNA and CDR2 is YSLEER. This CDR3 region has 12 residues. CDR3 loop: CASSQEAGPQHF. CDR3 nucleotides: TGCGCCAGCAGCCAAGAGGCGGGGCCCCAGCATTTT.

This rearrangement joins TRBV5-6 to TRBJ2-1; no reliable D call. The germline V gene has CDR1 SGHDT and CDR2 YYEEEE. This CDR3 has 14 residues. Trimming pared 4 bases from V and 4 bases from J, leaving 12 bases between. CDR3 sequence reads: CASSPGFIYNEQFF. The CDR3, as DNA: TGTGCCAGCAGCCCGGGTTTTATATACAATGAGCAGTTCTTC.

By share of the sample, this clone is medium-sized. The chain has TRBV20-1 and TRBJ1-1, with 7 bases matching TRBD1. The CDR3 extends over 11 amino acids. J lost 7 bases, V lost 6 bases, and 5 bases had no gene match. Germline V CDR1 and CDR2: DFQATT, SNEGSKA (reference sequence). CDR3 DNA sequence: TGCAGTGCCCCCAGGGGGGTTGAAGCTTTCTTT. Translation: CSAPRGVEAFF.

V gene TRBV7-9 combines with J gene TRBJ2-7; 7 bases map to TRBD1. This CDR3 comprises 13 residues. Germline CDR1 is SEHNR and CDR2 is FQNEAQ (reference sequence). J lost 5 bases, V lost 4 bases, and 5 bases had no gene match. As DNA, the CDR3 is TGTGCCAGCAGCTCGACAGGGAGCCACGAGCAGTACTTC. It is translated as CASSSTGSHEQYF. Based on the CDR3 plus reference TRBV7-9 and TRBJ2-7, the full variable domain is DTGVSQNPRHKITKRGQNVTFRCDPISEHNRLYWYRQTLGQGPEFLTYFQNEAQLEKSRLLSDRFSAERPKGSFSTLEIQRTEQGDSAMYLCASSSTGSHEQYFGPGTRLTVT.

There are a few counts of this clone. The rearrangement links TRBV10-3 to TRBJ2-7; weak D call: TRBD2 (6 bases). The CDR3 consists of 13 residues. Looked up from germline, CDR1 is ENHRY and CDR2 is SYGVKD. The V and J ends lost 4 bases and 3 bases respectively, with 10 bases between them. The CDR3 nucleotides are TGTGCCATCAGTGTAGCGGAGGTCTACGAGCAGTACTTC. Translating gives CAISVAEVYEQYF.